This T cell receptor (beta chain) was found in a study of OX40 agonist ivuxolimab in advanced cancers. The study's findings and limits: Researchers did not determine the expanded peripheral T cells' antigen specificity. There were, on average, more expanded clones in CD8+ T cells than in CD4+.

Measured with immunoSEQ multiplex PCR; TCRdb has only the in-frame clones, and not every one. The table has 60,000 or so clones, 84% seen once; the top ten hold approximately 30%. Autoimmune disease history or systemic immunosuppression meant exclusion. Samples were taken at baseline and on day 1 of cycles 4 and 7. The CDR3 contains 17 residues. Of note for this clone: Its antigen is unidentified.

The source material was CD4+ or CD8+ T cells sorted from blood, sampled in a trial of the OX40 agonist ivuxolimab. This sequence joins TRBV7-5 and TRBJ1-3; no check of the table's D call, TRBD1, against the DNA was made. TRBV7-5 represents a pseudogene. This TCR derives from an adult with an advanced solid tumor such as melanoma, head and neck, liver or kidney cancer. CDR3 coding DNA: TGTGTCAGAAGCTTCGGGACAGGGGTATGGATGGGAAACACCATATATTTT. Protein product: CVRSFGTGVWMGNTIYF.